The clone carrying this T cell receptor beta chain was recorded once. CDR3 length equals 15 residues. Trimming took 5 bases from V and 6 from J, leaving 19 bases between them. CDR1 is LNHDA and CDR2 is SQIVND in the germline V gene (reference sequence). This specimen comes from a study of control samples from healthy donors and cancer patients. Clones were read by immunoSEQ multiplex PCR, and TCRdb kept only the in-frame ones, dropping some. Of some 140,000 clones listed, approximately 90% are singletons. The sequence derives from a woman aged 30 to 39 in good health. The chain is built from TRBV19 and TRBJ1-1, with D possibly being TRBD1 (6 bases). Sequenced material: blood. CDR3: CASSVPKGGGPEAFF. CDR3 DNA: TGTGCCAGTAGTGTCCCCAAAGGGGGAGGACCTGAAGCTTTCTTT. The variable domain in full, with the rest retrieved from reference TRBV19 and TRBJ1-1, is DGGITQSPKYLFRKEGQNVTLSCEQNLNHDAMYWYRQDPGQGLRLIYYSQIVNDFQKGDIAEGYSVSREKKESFPLTVTSAQKNPTAFYLCASSVPKGGGPEAFFGQGTRLTVV.